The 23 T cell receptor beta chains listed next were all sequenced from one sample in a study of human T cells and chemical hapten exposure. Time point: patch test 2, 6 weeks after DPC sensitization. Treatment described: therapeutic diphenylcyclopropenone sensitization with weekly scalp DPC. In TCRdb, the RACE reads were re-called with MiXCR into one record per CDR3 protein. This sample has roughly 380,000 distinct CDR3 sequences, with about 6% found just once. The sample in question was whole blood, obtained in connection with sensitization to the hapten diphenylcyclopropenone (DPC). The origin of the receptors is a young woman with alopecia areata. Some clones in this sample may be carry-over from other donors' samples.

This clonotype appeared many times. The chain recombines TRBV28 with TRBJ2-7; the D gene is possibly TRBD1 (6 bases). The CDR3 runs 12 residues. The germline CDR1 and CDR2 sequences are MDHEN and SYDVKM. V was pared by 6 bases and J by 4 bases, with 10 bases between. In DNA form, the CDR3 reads TGTGCCAGCAGCCAACAGGGTTACGAGCAGTACTTC. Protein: CASSQQGYEQYF. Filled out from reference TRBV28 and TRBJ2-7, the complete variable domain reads DVKVTQSSRYLVKRTGEKVFLECVQDMDHENMFWYRQDPGLGLRLIYFSYDVKMKEKGDIPEGYSVSREKKERFSLILESASTNQTSMYLCASSQQGYEQYFGPGTRLTVT.

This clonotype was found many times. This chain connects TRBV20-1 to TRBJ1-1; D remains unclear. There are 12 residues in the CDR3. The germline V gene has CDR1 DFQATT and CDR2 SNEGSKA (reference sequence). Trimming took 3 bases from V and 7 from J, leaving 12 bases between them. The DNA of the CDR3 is TGCAGTGCTAGTTTGTTTGGAAATGAAGCTTTCTTT. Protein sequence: CSASLFGNEAFF.

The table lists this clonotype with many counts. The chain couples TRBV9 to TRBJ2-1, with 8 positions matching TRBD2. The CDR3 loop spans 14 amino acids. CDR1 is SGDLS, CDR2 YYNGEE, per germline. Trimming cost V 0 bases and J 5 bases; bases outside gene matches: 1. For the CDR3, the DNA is TGTGCCAGCAGCGTAGGTAGCGGGGACAATGAGCAGTTCTTC. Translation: CASSVGSGDNEQFF.

The DNA of the CDR3 is TGCAGCGTTGACCCGGGCCTACGGACTGAAGCTTTCTTT. The encoded protein is CSVDPGLRTEAFF. The rearrangement uses TRBV29-1 and TRBJ1-1; D gene unclear. The CDR3 length is 13 residues. CDR1 and CDR2 (germline): SQVTM, ANQGSEA. The V gene lost 3 bases and the J gene lost 5 bases, with 13 bases spanning the gap.

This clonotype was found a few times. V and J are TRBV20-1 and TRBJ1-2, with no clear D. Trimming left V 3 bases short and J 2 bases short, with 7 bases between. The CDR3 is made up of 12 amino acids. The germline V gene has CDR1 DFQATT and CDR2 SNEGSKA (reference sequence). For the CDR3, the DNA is TGCAGTGCTAGGGACCCCAACTATGGCTACACCTTC. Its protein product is CSARDPNYGYTF.

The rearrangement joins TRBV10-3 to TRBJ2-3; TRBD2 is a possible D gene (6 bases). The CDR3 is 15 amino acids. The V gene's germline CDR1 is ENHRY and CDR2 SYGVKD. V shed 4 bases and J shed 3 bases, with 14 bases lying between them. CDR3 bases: TGTGCCATCAGTGGGACTATCAGTTCGACAGATACGCAGTATTTT. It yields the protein CAISGTISSTDTQYF.

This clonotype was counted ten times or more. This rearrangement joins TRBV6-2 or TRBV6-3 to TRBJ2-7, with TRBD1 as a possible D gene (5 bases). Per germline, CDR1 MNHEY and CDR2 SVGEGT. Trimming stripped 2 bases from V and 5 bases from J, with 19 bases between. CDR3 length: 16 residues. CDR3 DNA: TGTGCCAGCAGTTACAGGGGTCATGTGTCTTCGGACGAGCAGTACTTC. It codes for CASSYRGHVSSDEQYF.

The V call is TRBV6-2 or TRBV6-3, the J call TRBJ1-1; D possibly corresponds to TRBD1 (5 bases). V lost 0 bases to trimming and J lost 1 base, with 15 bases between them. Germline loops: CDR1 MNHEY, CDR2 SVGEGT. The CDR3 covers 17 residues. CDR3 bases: TGTGCCAGCAGTTACTCGAACTCTGGACATAAGAACACTGAAGCTTTCTTT. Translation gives CASSYSNSGHKNTEAFF.

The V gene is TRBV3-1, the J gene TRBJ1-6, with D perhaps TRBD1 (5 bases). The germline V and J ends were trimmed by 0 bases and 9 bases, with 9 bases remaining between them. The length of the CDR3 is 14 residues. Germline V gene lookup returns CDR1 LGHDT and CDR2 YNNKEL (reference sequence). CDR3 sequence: CASSQEGAASPLHF. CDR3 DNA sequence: TGTGCCAGCAGCCAAGAAGGGGCCGCTTCACCCCTCCACTTT.

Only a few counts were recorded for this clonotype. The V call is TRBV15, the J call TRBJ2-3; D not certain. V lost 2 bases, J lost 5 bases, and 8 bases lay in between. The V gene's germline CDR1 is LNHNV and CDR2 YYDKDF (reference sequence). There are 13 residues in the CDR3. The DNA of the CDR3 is TGTGCCACCAGCAGATCGACGCAAGATACGCAGTATTTT. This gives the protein CATSRSTQDTQYF.

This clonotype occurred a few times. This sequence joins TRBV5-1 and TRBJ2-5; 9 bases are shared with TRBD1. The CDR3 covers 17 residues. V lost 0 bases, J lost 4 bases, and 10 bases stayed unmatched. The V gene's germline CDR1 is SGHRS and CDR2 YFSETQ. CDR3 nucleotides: TGCGCCAGCAGCTTGGGACCTACAGGGGGCAGGGGAGAGACCCAGTACTTC. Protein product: CASSLGPTGGRGETQYF.

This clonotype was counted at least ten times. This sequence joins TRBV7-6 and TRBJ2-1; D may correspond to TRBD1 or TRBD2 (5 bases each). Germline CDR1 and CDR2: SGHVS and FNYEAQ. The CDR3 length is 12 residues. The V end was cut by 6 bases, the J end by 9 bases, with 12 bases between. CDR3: CASSLNGGEQFF. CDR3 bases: TGTGCCAGCAGTCTAAATGGGGGTGAGCAGTTCTTC.

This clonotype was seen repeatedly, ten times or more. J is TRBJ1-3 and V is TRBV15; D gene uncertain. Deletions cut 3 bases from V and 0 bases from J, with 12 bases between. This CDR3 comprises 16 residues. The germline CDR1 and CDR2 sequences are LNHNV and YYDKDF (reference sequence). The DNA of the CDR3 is TGTGCCACCAGCAGTAGACAAGACTTCTCTGGAAACACCATATATTTT. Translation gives CATSSRQDFSGNTIYF.

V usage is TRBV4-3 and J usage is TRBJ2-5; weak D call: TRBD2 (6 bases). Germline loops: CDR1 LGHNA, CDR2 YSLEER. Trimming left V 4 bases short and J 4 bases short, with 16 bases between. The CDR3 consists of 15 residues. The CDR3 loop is CASSPRGRGGETQYF. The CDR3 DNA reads TGCGCCAGCAGCCCCCGTGGAAGGGGAGGAGAGACCCAGTACTTC.

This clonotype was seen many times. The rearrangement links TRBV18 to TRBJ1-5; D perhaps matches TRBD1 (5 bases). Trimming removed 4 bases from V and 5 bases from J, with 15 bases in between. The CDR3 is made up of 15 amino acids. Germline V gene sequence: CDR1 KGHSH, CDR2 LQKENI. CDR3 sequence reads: CASSLGTPRDQPQHF. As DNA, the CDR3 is TGTGCCAGCTCACTGGGGACTCCTAGGGATCAGCCCCAGCATTTT.

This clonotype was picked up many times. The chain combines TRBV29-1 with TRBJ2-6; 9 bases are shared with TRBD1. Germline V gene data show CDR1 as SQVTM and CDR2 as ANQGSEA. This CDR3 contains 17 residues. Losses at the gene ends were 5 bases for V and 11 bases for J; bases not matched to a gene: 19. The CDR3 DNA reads TGCAGCGTTCAACTCCGGGACAGGGATTCGATATTCGACGTCCTGACTTTC. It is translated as CSVQLRDRDSIFDVLTF.

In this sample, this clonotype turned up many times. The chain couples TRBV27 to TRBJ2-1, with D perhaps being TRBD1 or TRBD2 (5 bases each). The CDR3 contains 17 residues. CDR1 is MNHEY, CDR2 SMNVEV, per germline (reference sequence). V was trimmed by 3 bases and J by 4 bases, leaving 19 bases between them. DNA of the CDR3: TGTGCCAGCAGTTTTTCGTTCTCCGGGACCCCTTACAATGAGCAGTTCTTC. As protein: CASSFSFSGTPYNEQFF.

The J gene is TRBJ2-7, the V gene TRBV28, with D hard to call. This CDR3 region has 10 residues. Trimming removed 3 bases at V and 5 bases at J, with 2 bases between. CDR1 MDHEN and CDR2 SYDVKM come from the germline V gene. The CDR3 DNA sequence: TGTGCCAGCAGTTTCAACGAGCAGTACTTC. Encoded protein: CASSFNEQYF.

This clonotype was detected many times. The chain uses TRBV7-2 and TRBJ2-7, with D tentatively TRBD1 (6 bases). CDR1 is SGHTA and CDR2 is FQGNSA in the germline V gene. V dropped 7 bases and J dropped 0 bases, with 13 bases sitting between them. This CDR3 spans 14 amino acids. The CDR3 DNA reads TGTGCCAGCACCCCTAGGGGGAGCTCCTACGAGCAGTACTTC. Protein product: CASTPRGSSYEQYF.

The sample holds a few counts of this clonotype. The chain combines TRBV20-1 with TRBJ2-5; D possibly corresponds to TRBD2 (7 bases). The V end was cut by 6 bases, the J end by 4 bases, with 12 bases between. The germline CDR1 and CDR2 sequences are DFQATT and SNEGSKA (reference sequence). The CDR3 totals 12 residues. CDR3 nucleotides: TGCAGTGCCCGAGGGGGGGTAGAGACCCAGTACTTC. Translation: CSARGGVETQYF.

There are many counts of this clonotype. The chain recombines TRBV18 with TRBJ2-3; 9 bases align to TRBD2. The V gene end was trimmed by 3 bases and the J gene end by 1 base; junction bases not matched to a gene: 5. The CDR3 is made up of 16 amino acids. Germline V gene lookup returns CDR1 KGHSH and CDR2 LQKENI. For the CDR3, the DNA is TGTGCCAGCTCACCCCTAGCGGGGACGGGCACAGATACGCAGTATTTT. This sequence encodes CASSPLAGTGTDTQYF.

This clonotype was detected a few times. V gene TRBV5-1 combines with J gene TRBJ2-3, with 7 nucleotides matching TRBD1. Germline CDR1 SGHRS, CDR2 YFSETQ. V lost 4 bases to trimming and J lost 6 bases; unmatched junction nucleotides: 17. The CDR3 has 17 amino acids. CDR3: CASSPLGGQTTPDTQYF. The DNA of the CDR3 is TGCGCCAGCAGCCCCCTAGGGGGACAGACGACTCCGGATACGCAGTATTTT.

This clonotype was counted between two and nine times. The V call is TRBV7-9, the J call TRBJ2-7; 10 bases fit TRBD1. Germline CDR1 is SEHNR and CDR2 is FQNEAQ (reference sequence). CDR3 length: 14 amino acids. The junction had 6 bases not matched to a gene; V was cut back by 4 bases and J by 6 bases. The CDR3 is CASSSGQGVSEQYF. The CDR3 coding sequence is TGTGCCAGCAGCTCCGGACAGGGGGTAAGCGAGCAGTACTTC.